One and the same sample provided the 28 T cell receptor beta chains below, sequenced in a study of blood T cell repertoires in COVID-19. Only in-frame clones appear in the TCRdb table, and some are missing; sequencing was by immunoSEQ multiplex PCR. The table has 350,000 to 400,000 clones, 80% to 90% seen once; the top ten hold 0.9% to 1.1%. The sample was PBMCs or T cells enriched from blood (not recorded which). The receptor set was obtained from a man younger than 30 who had recovered from COVID-19.

For this clone: This same CDR3 is encoded by further DNA sequences in the sample. V gene TRBV6-5 combines with J gene TRBJ1-1; the D gene is possibly TRBD1 (5 bases). The germline CDR1 and CDR2 sequences are MNHEY and SVGAGI. The CDR3 runs 14 residues. The V and J ends lost 2 bases and 3 bases respectively, with 10 bases between them. In DNA form, the CDR3 reads TGTGCCAGCAGTTACAGGGGTCGGGACACTGAAGCTTTCTTT. The encoded protein is CASSYRGRDTEAFF.

This sequence joins TRBV9 and TRBJ1-2; D ambiguous. The CDR3 covers 14 residues. Germline CDR1 and CDR2: SGDLS and YYNGEE. The germline V and J ends were trimmed by 3 bases and 2 bases, with 11 bases remaining between them. The CDR3 sequence is CASSASTTNYGYTF. The CDR3 nucleotides read TGTGCCAGCAGCGCCAGTACAACGAACTATGGCTACACCTTC.

The chain carries TRBV9 and TRBJ2-5; the match to TRBD1 covers 9 bases. The CDR3 runs 15 residues. The V segment lost 0 bases and the J segment 6 bases; nucleotides outside the gene matches: 6. The germline gives CDR1 SGDLS, CDR2 YYNGEE. In DNA form, the CDR3 reads TGTGCCAGCAGCGTAGAAGGGACAGGGTCGCAGACCCAGTACTTC. It encodes CASSVEGTGSQTQYF.

The V gene is TRBV29-1, the J gene TRBJ1-2; 8 bases are shared with TRBD1. The CDR3 runs 14 residues. CDR1 SQVTM and CDR2 ANQGSEA come from the germline V gene. The V and J ends lost 6 bases and 6 bases, in that order; junction bases with no gene match: 12. The CDR3 DNA is TGCAGCGTGTTGGGCTCAGGGGGCAGCGATGGCTACACCTTC. Translated, it gives CSVLGSGGSDGYTF. Based on the CDR3 plus reference TRBV29-1 and TRBJ1-2, the full variable domain is SAVISQKPSRDICQRGTSLTIQCQVDSQVTMMFWYRQQPGQSLTLIATANQGSEATYESGFVIDKFPISRPNLTFSTLTVSNMSPEDSSIYLCSVLGSGGSDGYTFGSGTRLTVV.

This clone was detected once. The J gene is TRBJ2-5, the V gene TRBV11-3, with 7 bases matching TRBD1. Germline CDR1 and CDR2: SGHNT and YENEEA. V was clipped by 5 bases and J by 2 bases; unmatched bases: 5. This CDR3 contains 14 residues. CDR3 bases: TGTGCCAGCAGCGCCCCGGGACAGCAAGAGACCCAGTACTTC. Its translation is CASSAPGQQETQYF.

The chain recombines TRBV6-5 with TRBJ1-2; 8 bases align to TRBD1. CDR3 length: 15 amino acids. The germline V gene has CDR1 MNHEY and CDR2 SVGAGI. The trim removed 0 bases at V and 12 bases at J, leaving 12 bases unmatched. This CDR3 is CASSYSHGGTGGDTF. The DNA for the CDR3 is TGTGCCAGCAGTTACTCCCACGGGGGTACAGGGGGGGACACCTTC.

The rearrangement links TRBV28 to TRBJ1-1, with D possibly being TRBD1 (5 bases). Trimming removed 2 bases at V and 4 bases at J, with 8 bases between. The CDR3 contains 13 residues. Germline CDR1 MDHEN, CDR2 SYDVKM. The DNA of the CDR3 is TGTGCCAGCAGTTTACCGGGGGTCACTGAAGCTTTCTTT. Encoded protein: CASSLPGVTEAFF. The full variable domain, with the rest looked up from reference TRBV28 and TRBJ1-1, is DVKVTQSSRYLVKRTGEKVFLECVQDMDHENMFWYRQDPGLGLRLIYFSYDVKMKEKGDIPEGYSVSREKKERFSLILESASTNQTSMYLCASSLPGVTEAFFGQGTRLTVV.

V usage is TRBV5-1 and J usage is TRBJ1-2, with D perhaps matching TRBD1 (5 bases). Germline V gene data show CDR1 as SGHRS and CDR2 as YFSETQ. The V end was cut by 0 bases, the J end by 5 bases, with 5 bases between. CDR3 length equals 12 residues. The CDR3, as DNA: TGCGCCAGCAGCTTGGCAGGGTATGGCTACACCTTC. This translates into CASSLAGYGYTF.

The chain has TRBV6-5 and TRBJ1-2, with D tentatively TRBD1 (6 bases). Germline loops: CDR1 MNHEY, CDR2 SVGAGI. The CDR3 covers 14 residues. Deletions cut 4 bases from V and 5 bases from J, with 14 bases between. The CDR3 protein is CASSSMDSSYGYTF. In DNA form, the CDR3 reads TGTGCCAGCAGTTCCATGGACAGCTCTTATGGCTACACCTTC.

The V call is TRBV6-2 or TRBV6-3, the J call TRBJ2-1, with TRBD2 identical over 12 bases. Germline CDR1 is MNHEY and CDR2 is SVGEGT. The CDR3 length is 18 residues. V shed 4 bases and J 2 bases; nucleotides not matched to a gene: 9. CDR3 sequence (DNA): TGTGCCAGCAGTTGGACAGGGACTAGCGGGCGCCCCTACAATGAGCAGTTCTTC. Residues: CASSWTGTSGRPYNEQFF.

The CDR3 DNA reads TGCGCCAGCAGCTCGCACCGGGACTTAGGGACCCAGTACTTC. This encodes CASSSHRDLGTQYF. V and J are TRBV5-1 and TRBJ2-5; TRBD2 might be the D (6 bases). V dropped 3 bases and J dropped 7 bases, with 16 bases sitting between them. This CDR3 comprises 14 residues. CDR1 is SGHRS, CDR2 YFSETQ, per germline.

The chain recombines TRBV10-3 with TRBJ1-1; D not resolved. V gave up 3 bases and J gave up 1 base, with 12 bases separating them. The CDR3 has 15 amino acids. In germline, CDR1 is ENHRY, CDR2 SYGVKD. CDR3 protein: CAISEFYQANTEAFF. CDR3 coding DNA: TGTGCCATCAGTGAATTTTACCAGGCGAACACTGAAGCTTTCTTT.

This chain links TRBV27 with TRBJ1-6; 9 bases map to TRBD1. The junction had 14 bases not matched to a gene; V was cut back by 3 bases and J by 8 bases. CDR3 length: 18 amino acids. The germline V gene encodes CDR1 MNHEY and CDR2 SMNVEV (reference sequence). The CDR3 sequence is CASSFEASGTGSYSPLHF. The CDR3 nucleotides are TGTGCCAGCAGTTTCGAAGCCTCCGGGACAGGGTCTTATTCACCCCTCCACTTT.

The chain joins TRBV2 to TRBJ1-1, with D possibly matching TRBD1 (5 bases). Trimming left V 7 bases short and J 1 base short, with 10 bases between. Germline CDR1 is SNHLY and CDR2 is FYNNEI. There are 13 residues in the CDR3. The CDR3 sequence: CASTKQANTEAFF. The CDR3 nucleotides read TGTGCCAGCACCAAACAGGCGAACACTGAAGCTTTCTTT.

This chain connects TRBV2 to TRBJ2-3; D is perhaps TRBD1 (7 bases). The CDR3 has 15 residues. Germline CDR1 reads SNHLY; CDR2 reads FYNNEI. The germline V and J ends were trimmed by 6 bases and 3 bases, with 16 bases remaining between them. The CDR3 sequence: CASSGGQTYTDTQYF. The CDR3 region has the DNA TGTGCCAGCAGCGGGGGACAGACATATACAGATACGCAGTATTTT. Drawing the rest from reference TRBV2 and TRBJ2-3, the complete variable domain is EPEVTQTPSHQVTQMGQEVILRCVPISNHLYFYWYRQILGQKVEFLVSFYNNEISEKSEIFDDQFSVERPDGSNFTLKIRSTKLEDSAMYFCASSGGQTYTDTQYFGPGTRLTVL.

The chain has TRBV7-9 and TRBJ2-7, with D maybe TRBD1 (6 bases). The CDR3 length is 18 residues. With 4 bases removed from V and 2 bases from J, the gap between germline ends came to 24 bases. Germline assignment: CDR1 SEHNR and CDR2 FQNEAQ (reference sequence). The CDR3 DNA reads as TGTGCCAGCAGCTATGCCGGACAGTTAAAATATCTCGCCTACGAGCAGTACTTC. Translation gives CASSYAGQLKYLAYEQYF.

The chain joins TRBV5-1 to TRBJ2-7, with TRBD1 matching over 11 bases. This CDR3 comprises 14 residues. The V gene's germline CDR1 is SGHRS and CDR2 YFSETQ. J was trimmed by 3 bases and V by 4 bases; bases with no gene match: 3. The CDR3 sequence: CASSEGTGGYEQYF. The CDR3, as DNA: TGCGCCAGCAGCGAAGGGACAGGGGGCTACGAGCAGTACTTC.

The chain carries TRBV3-1 (or the pseudogene TRBV3-2) and TRBJ1-4; the match to TRBD1 covers 9 bases. With V trimmed by 4 bases and J by 7 bases, 10 bases remained unmatched. The CDR3 is made up of 16 amino acids. Germline CDR1 reads LGHDT; CDR2 reads YNNKEL (reference sequence). CDR3 bases: TGTGCCAGCAGCCTTCGGACAGGGGCGAATTCTGAAAAACTGTTTTTT. It translates to CASSLRTGANSEKLFF.

This clone has just one count. No DNA is shown, since the ends of the CDR3 on it are uncertain; the CDR3 is the one TCRdb lists. The chain joins TRBV27 to TRBJ2-4; TRBD2, the table's D call, was not compared with the DNA. Germline loops: CDR1 MNHEY, CDR2 SMNVEV (reference sequence). The CDR3 adds up to 17 amino acids, both ends counted. The CDR3 sequence: CASSSSTSGRAKNIQYF.

This clone was recorded once. The V call is TRBV9, the J call TRBJ1-4; D is uncertain. Germline lookup yields CDR1 SGDLS and CDR2 YYNGEE. The CDR3 loop spans 16 amino acids. V was cut by 5 bases and J by 0 bases, with 14 bases left in between. Here the CDR3 reads CASRLANRSTNEKLFF. The CDR3 bases are TGTGCCAGCAGACTCGCAAACAGATCAACTAATGAAAAACTGTTTTTT.

J is TRBJ1-5 and V is TRBV3-1 (or the pseudogene TRBV3-2), with unresolved D. The CDR3 runs 16 residues. V lost 0 bases and J 4 bases, leaving 13 bases between the germline ends. Germline CDR1 LGHDT, CDR2 YNNKEL (reference sequence). CDR3 region: CASSQELVRGNQPQHF. The CDR3 DNA reads as TGTGCCAGCAGCCAAGAACTCGTCCGGGGTAATCAGCCCCAGCATTTT.

This chain uses TRBV18 with TRBJ2-6, with D perhaps TRBD2 (6 bases). V dropped 3 bases and J dropped 1 base, with 10 bases sitting between them. The CDR3 is 16 residues long. Germline V CDR1 and CDR2: KGHSH, LQKENI. CDR3 sequence: CASSPLGGSGANVLTF. For the CDR3, the DNA is TGTGCCAGCTCACCCCTCGGGGGATCTGGGGCCAACGTCCTGACTTTC. The full variable domain, with the rest looked up from reference TRBV18 and TRBJ2-6, is NAGVMQNPRHLVRRRGQEARLRCSPMKGHSHVYWYRQLPEEGLKFMVYLQKENIIDESGMPKERFSAEFPKEGPSILRIQQVVRGDSAAYFCASSPLGGSGANVLTFGAGSRLTVL.

V and J are TRBV7-2 and TRBJ1-2; 9 bases line up with TRBD1. After removal of 4 bases from V and 0 bases from J, the junction contained 3 bases not matched to a gene. CDR3 size: 15 residues. Germline V gene data show CDR1 as SGHTA and CDR2 as FQGNSA. CDR3 DNA sequence: TGTGCCAGCAGCTCACGGACAGGGGCTAACTATGGCTACACCTTC. Translating it yields CASSSRTGANYGYTF.

V is TRBV28 and J is TRBJ1-6; 7 bases fit TRBD1. This CDR3 is 16 amino acids long. The trim removed 6 bases at V and 0 bases at J, leaving 5 bases unmatched. Germline V gene sequence: CDR1 MDHEN, CDR2 SYDVKM. The CDR3 DNA follows: TGTGCCAGCAGAAAATACAGGGGCTCCTATAATTCACCCCTCCACTTT. Translation gives CASRKYRGSYNSPLHF.

This clone was recorded only once. J is TRBJ2-1 and V is TRBV19; 13 nucleotides line up with TRBD2. The CDR3 runs to 15 residues. V was pared by 4 bases and J by 6 bases, with 3 bases of the junction left unmatched. Looked up from germline, CDR1 is LNHDA and CDR2 is SQIVND (reference sequence). For the CDR3, the DNA is TGTGCCAGTAGTAGGACTAGCGGGAGAAGCAATGAGCAGTTCTTC. Translated, it gives CASSRTSGRSNEQFF.

Here the CDR3 DNA reads TGTGCCAGTTCCGAGGGCCCTGGAGGGAACACTGAAGCTTTCTTT. Amino acid sequence: CASSEGPGGNTEAFF. The V call is TRBV19, the J call TRBJ1-1; D remains ambiguous. The CDR3 has 15 amino acids. V lost 8 bases and J lost 1, with 17 bases in between. Germline CDR1 LNHDA, CDR2 SQIVND (reference sequence).

The chain uses TRBV19 and TRBJ2-2, with 8 bases that match TRBD1. The CDR3 covers 16 residues. V lost 7 bases and J lost 4; bases outside the gene matches: 11. CDR1 is LNHDA and CDR2 is SQIVND in the germline V gene (reference sequence). Here the CDR3 reads CASMTGRTGPTGELFF. The CDR3 DNA sequence: TGTGCCAGTATGACGGGTAGGACAGGGCCCACCGGGGAGCTGTTTTTT. The full variable domain, rest sourced from reference TRBV19 and TRBJ2-2, is DGGITQSPKYLFRKEGQNVTLSCEQNLNHDAMYWYRQDPGQGLRLIYYSQIVNDFQKGDIAEGYSVSREKKESFPLTVTSAQKNPTAFYLCASMTGRTGPTGELFFGEGSRLTVL.

This clone was picked up one time. Additional DNA sequences in this sample encode the identical CDR3. The V gene is TRBV5-1, the J gene TRBJ1-5; no firm D call. The V end lost 0 bases, the J end lost 4 bases, and 11 bases lay between the germline ends. The germline CDR1 and CDR2 sequences are SGHRS and YFSETQ. The CDR3 has 15 residues. CDR3 loop: CASSLEGVPNQPQHF. DNA for the CDR3: TGCGCCAGCAGCTTGGAGGGAGTCCCAAATCAGCCCCAGCATTTT.